Below are 24 T cell receptor beta chains sequenced from a single sample in a study of blood T cell repertoires in COVID-19. The data were produced by immunoSEQ multiplex PCR, yet TCRdb's version contains in-frame clones alone and is incomplete. This table has 200,000 to 250,000 clones, about 94% appearing once. The sequenced sample consisted of peripheral blood. The receptors here all came from a man in his sixties with COVID-19, enrolled during active disease.

This chain connects TRBV4-1 to TRBJ1-2, with TRBD1 identical over 7 bases. The CDR3 is made up of 14 amino acids. J gave up 8 bases and V 0 bases, and 6 bases lay outside the gene matches. In germline, CDR1 is MGHRA, CDR2 YSYEKL. Here the CDR3 DNA reads TGCGCCAGCAGCCAAGACCCTCAGACAGGGGGCTACACCTTC. Translated: CASSQDPQTGGYTF.

The chain employs TRBV4-1 and TRBJ2-1; D is unresolved. Germline V gives CDR1 MGHRA, CDR2 YSYEKL. The CDR3 has 15 amino acids. Between the trimmed V and J ends, which lost 6 bases and 5 bases, there was a span of 17 bases. CDR3 residues: CASSRSGIYDNEQFF. CDR3 nucleotide sequence: TGCGCCAGCAGTCGTTCAGGCATTTACGACAATGAGCAGTTCTTC.

This chain uses TRBV10-3 with TRBJ2-7; 7 nucleotides match TRBD2. V lost 8 bases, J lost 2 bases, and 3 bases stayed unmatched. The CDR3 spans 12 residues. Germline values: CDR1 ENHRY, CDR2 SYGVKD. The CDR3 reads CAIGRVPYEQYF. The CDR3 DNA sequence: TGTGCCATCGGGAGGGTCCCCTACGAGCAGTACTTC.

V usage is TRBV20-1 and J usage is TRBJ1-5; possible D gene TRBD1, 5 bases. The V and J ends lost 5 bases and 7 bases respectively, with 9 bases between them. The CDR3 contains 11 residues. CDR1 is DFQATT, CDR2 SNEGSKA, per germline (reference sequence). CDR3: CSAGARQPQHF. In DNA form, the CDR3 reads TGCAGTGCTGGGGCCAGGCAGCCCCAGCATTTT.

This clone was observed a handful of times. The rearrangement joins TRBV4-1 to TRBJ2-2; no firm D call. CDR1 is MGHRA and CDR2 is YSYEKL in the germline V gene. The CDR3 spans 14 residues. The V end was cut by 0 bases, the J end by 4 bases, with 6 bases between. The CDR3 protein is CASSQDPRTGELFF. The CDR3 DNA reads TGCGCCAGCAGCCAAGATCCTCGCACCGGGGAGCTGTTTTTT.

CDR3 residues: CASSSGGIDTQYF. The CDR3 DNA is TGCGCCAGCAGCTCAGGGGGGATCGATACGCAGTATTTT. The chain combines TRBV5-1 with TRBJ2-3; D might be TRBD1 (7 bases). Looked up from germline, CDR1 is SGHRS and CDR2 is YFSETQ. The V end was cut by 3 bases, the J end by 6 bases, with 11 bases between. The CDR3 runs 13 residues.

This clone has a single count. This chain uses TRBV9 with TRBJ1-2; 7 bases line up with TRBD1. CDR3 length: 14 amino acids. V trimming: 2 bases; J trimming: 4 bases; junction bases outside the gene matches: 5. Germline V lookup: CDR1 SGDLS, CDR2 YYNGEE. The CDR3 spells CASSVSTGAYGYTF. Written as DNA, the CDR3 is TGTGCCAGCAGCGTGAGTACAGGGGCCTATGGCTACACCTTC. Complete variable domain (other parts from reference TRBV9 and TRBJ1-2): DSGVTQTPKHLITATGQRVTLRCSPRSGDLSVYWYQQSLDQGLQFLIQYYNGEERAKGNILERFSAQQFPDLHSELNLSSLELGDSALYFCASSVSTGAYGYTFGSGTRLTVV.

The table lists this clone with a count of one. This chain connects TRBV28 to TRBJ2-7; TRBD1 aligns across 8 bases. This CDR3 is built from 13 residues. Germline CDR1 and CDR2: MDHEN and SYDVKM. J lost 7 bases, V lost 2 bases, and 4 bases had no gene match. CDR3 sequence reads: CASSLPRGREQYF. The CDR3 bases are TGTGCCAGCAGTTTACCCAGGGGGCGTGAGCAGTACTTC.

This rearrangement joins TRBV7-2 to TRBJ2-3, with D maybe TRBD2 (5 bases). This CDR3 has 14 residues. V lost 4 bases, J lost 0 bases, and 8 bases lay in between. CDR1 is SGHTA and CDR2 is FQGNSA in the germline V gene. The CDR3 coding sequence is TGTGCCAGCAGCTCCAGAGGGAGCACAGATACGCAGTATTTT. This sequence encodes CASSSRGSTDTQYF.

V and J are TRBV28 and TRBJ2-7; D possibly corresponds to TRBD1 (6 bases). V was clipped by 6 bases and J by 0 bases, with 24 bases between them. This CDR3 is built from 18 residues. In germline, CDR1 is MDHEN, CDR2 SYDVKM. The CDR3 DNA is TGTGCCAGCAGCCACTCCGGCAGGGGTCTTCAGAGCTCCTACGAGCAGTACTTC. This encodes CASSHSGRGLQSSYEQYF.

About this clone: The same CDR3 arises from other DNA sequences in this sample as well. This sequence joins TRBV24-1 and TRBJ2-2; 8 positions match TRBD1. Germline V gives CDR1 KGHDR, CDR2 SFDVKD. This CDR3 region has 16 residues. Trimming removed 4 bases from V and 1 base from J; junction bases left unmatched: 4. This CDR3 reads CATSDPGQGNTGELFF. In DNA, the CDR3 is TGTGCCACCAGTGACCCCGGACAGGGGAACACCGGGGAGCTGTTTTTT.

The chain links TRBV4-3 to TRBJ2-7; 7 bases line up with TRBD1. Germline V CDR1 and CDR2: LGHNA, YSLEER. CDR3 size: 15 residues. Trimming at V came to 0 bases and at J to 8 bases, leaving 10 bases not matched to a gene. CDR3 nucleotide sequence: TGCGCCAGCAGCCAAGAATGGACAGGCAACCGGCAGCAGTACTTC. Its translation: CASSQEWTGNRQQYF.

The chain employs TRBV9 and TRBJ2-3; 8 nucleotides agree with TRBD2. This CDR3 has 18 amino acids. V dropped 2 bases and J dropped 4; count of bases not matched to a gene: 15. Germline V gene lookup returns CDR1 SGDLS and CDR2 YYNGEE. The CDR3 protein is CASSVGGGGAGEADTQYF. CDR3 bases: TGTGCCAGCAGCGTGGGCGGGGGAGGAGCGGGAGAGGCAGATACGCAGTATTTT. Together with reference TRBV9 and TRBJ2-3, the CDR3 gives the full variable domain: DSGVTQTPKHLITATGQRVTLRCSPRSGDLSVYWYQQSLDQGLQFLIQYYNGEERAKGNILERFSAQQFPDLHSELNLSSLELGDSALYFCASSVGGGGAGEADTQYFGPGTRLTVL.

The chain joins TRBV4-2 to TRBJ1-1; D possibly corresponds to TRBD1 (6 bases). Between the trimmed V and J ends, which lost 1 base and 2 bases, there was a span of 17 bases. The CDR3 is 17 amino acids. Looked up from germline, CDR1 is LGHNA and CDR2 is YNFKEQ. The CDR3 coding sequence is TGTGCCAGCAGCCAAGTCAGCGGGGGCGGGATTAACACTGAAGCTTTCTTT. Its translation: CASSQVSGGGINTEAFF.

This chain joins TRBV7-2 and TRBJ1-6; perhaps TRBD1 as D (5 bases). With 1 base removed from V and 14 bases from J, the gap between germline ends came to 12 bases. The CDR3 covers 13 residues. Germline values: CDR1 SGHTA, CDR2 FQGNSA. The CDR3 region is CASSLDLQGALHF. The CDR3 coding sequence is TGTGCCAGCAGCTTAGACCTTCAAGGGGCCCTCCACTTT. The full variable domain, with the rest looked up from reference TRBV7-2 and TRBJ1-6, is GAGVSQSPSNKVTEKGKDVELRCDPISGHTALYWYRQSLGQGLEFLIYFQGNSAPDKSGLPSDRFSAERTGGSVSTLTIQRTQQEDSAVYLCASSLDLQGALHFGNGTRLTVT.

V usage is TRBV29-1 and J usage is TRBJ2-5; 9 bases line up with TRBD2. The CDR3 has 15 residues. The germline V gene encodes CDR1 SQVTM and CDR2 ANQGSEA. The V gene end was trimmed by 3 bases and the J gene end by 0 bases; junction bases not matched to a gene: 5. The chain's CDR3 is CSVDASGGYQETQYF. The CDR3 region has the DNA TGCAGCGTTGACGCGAGCGGGGGGTACCAAGAGACCCAGTACTTC.

The gene calls are TRBV5-6 and TRBJ1-6; D uncertain. Trimming cost V 4 bases and J 5 bases, with 10 bases left between them. CDR3 length equals 14 residues. The germline gives CDR1 SGHDT, CDR2 YYEEEE. The CDR3 nucleotides are TGTGCCAGCAGCCGACTGGAAGATAATTCACCCCTCCACTTT. Translation: CASSRLEDNSPLHF.

In this sample, this clone turned up once. This chain uses TRBV27 with TRBJ1-2; 9 bases line up with TRBD1. Trimming took 4 bases from V and 0 from J; bases not matched to a gene: 12. This CDR3 comprises 18 residues. Germline CDR1 reads MNHEY; CDR2 reads SMNVEV (reference sequence). CDR3 DNA sequence: TGTGCCAGCAGTTCACTTGGGGGACAGGGAGGAACTAACTATGGCTACACCTTC. Its translation: CASSSLGGQGGTNYGYTF.

The chain couples TRBV3-1 (or the pseudogene TRBV3-2) to TRBJ1-4; 9 nucleotides match TRBD1. V shed 7 bases and J 0 bases; nucleotides not matched to a gene: 27. The germline CDR1 and CDR2 sequences are LGHDT and YNNKEL (reference sequence). This CDR3 comprises 23 residues. The CDR3 spells CASTDLPGTGLSLTSATNEKLFF. The DNA of the CDR3 is TGTGCCAGCACCGACCTACCCGGGACAGGGCTATCACTAACCTCAGCAACTAATGAAAAACTGTTTTTT.

The chain is built from TRBV3-1 (or the pseudogene TRBV3-2) and TRBJ1-3; 12 bases fit TRBD1. V lost 1 base to trimming and J lost 7 bases; unmatched junction nucleotides: 2. The CDR3 extends over 15 amino acids. Germline V gives CDR1 LGHDT, CDR2 YNNKEL (reference sequence). CDR3 sequence: CASSQGDRGRNTIYF. The CDR3 nucleotides are TGTGCCAGCAGCCAAGGGGACAGGGGGCGGAACACCATATATTTT.

The gene calls are TRBV5-1 and TRBJ2-2; TRBD1 matches at 9 bases. Germline V CDR1 and CDR2: SGHRS, YFSETQ. The V and J ends lost 5 bases and 2 bases, in that order; junction bases with no gene match: 7. CDR3 length: 16 amino acids. This CDR3 is CASRLRTGDNTGELFF. The DNA of the CDR3 is TGCGCCAGCAGGTTGCGGACAGGGGACAACACCGGGGAGCTGTTTTTT. The full variable domain, its missing parts supplied by reference TRBV5-1 and TRBJ2-2, is KAGVTQTPRYLIKTRGQQVTLSCSPISGHRSVSWYQQTPGQGLQFLFEYFSETQRNKGNFPGRFSGRQFSNSRSEMNVSTLELGDSALYLCASRLRTGDNTGELFFGEGSRLTVL.

V and J are TRBV9 and TRBJ2-7; 9 bases match TRBD2. V was clipped by 6 bases and J by 3 bases; unmatched bases: 4. The CDR3 consists of 13 residues. Per germline, CDR1 SGDLS and CDR2 YYNGEE. The CDR3 sequence is CASNPSGNYEQYF. The CDR3 region has the DNA TGTGCCAGCAACCCTAGCGGGAACTACGAGCAGTACTTC.

V and J are TRBV9 and TRBJ1-2; possibly TRBD1 for D (6 bases). This CDR3 comprises 13 residues. V was pared by 0 bases and J by 7 bases, with 10 bases between. The germline V gene has CDR1 SGDLS and CDR2 YYNGEE. CDR3 amino acids: CASSVDGGTGYTF. In DNA, the CDR3 is TGTGCCAGCAGCGTAGATGGGGGCACTGGCTACACCTTC.

V gene TRBV5-1 combines with J gene TRBJ2-6, with 9 bases lining up with TRBD1. This CDR3 comprises 16 residues. Germline CDR1 SGHRS, CDR2 YFSETQ. V dropped 2 bases and J dropped 4; count of bases not matched to a gene: 4. The CDR3 sequence is CASSLTGGAGANVLTF. The CDR3 DNA reads as TGCGCCAGCAGCTTAACAGGGGGCGCCGGGGCCAACGTCCTGACTTTC.